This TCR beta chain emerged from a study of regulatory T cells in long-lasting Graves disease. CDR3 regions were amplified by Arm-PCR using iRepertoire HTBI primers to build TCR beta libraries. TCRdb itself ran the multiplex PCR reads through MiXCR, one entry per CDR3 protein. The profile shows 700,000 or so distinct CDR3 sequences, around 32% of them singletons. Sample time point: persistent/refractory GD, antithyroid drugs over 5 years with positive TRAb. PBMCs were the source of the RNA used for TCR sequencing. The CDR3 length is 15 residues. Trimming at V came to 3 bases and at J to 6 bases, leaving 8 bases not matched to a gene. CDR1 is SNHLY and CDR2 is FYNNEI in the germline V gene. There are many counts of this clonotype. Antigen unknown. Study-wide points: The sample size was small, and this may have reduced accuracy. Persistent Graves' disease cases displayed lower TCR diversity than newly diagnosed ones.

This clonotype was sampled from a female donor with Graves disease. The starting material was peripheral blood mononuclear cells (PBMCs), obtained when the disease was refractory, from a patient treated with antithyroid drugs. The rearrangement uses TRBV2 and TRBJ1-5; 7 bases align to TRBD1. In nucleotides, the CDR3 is TGTGCCAGCAGTGAGATGACGGGACAGACTCAGCCCCAGCATTTT. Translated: CASSEMTGQTQPQHF.